This T cell receptor (beta chain) was sequenced for a study of human thymus T cells. Germline values: CDR1 SNHLY, CDR2 FYNNEI. Trimming removed 4 bases from V and 0 bases from J; junction bases left unmatched: 15. This CDR3 comprises 20 residues. Study-wide results and limits: Unrelated individuals reportedly shared highly overlapping thymic TCR repertoires.

Some clones are missing from TCRdb's copy, which holds only in-frame ones; the method was immunoSEQ multiplex PCR. The repertoire holds roughly 120,000 clones, with just under 95% as singletons. About this clone: No antigen is known for it.

The thymus tissue came from resections taken during corrective heart surgery. Those donating were healthy Finnish infants in corrective surgery for congenital heart defects. The material sequenced was thymus tissue. The V gene is TRBV2, the J gene TRBJ1-6; 7 bases align to TRBD1. The sequence was obtained from a boy younger than two with a congenital heart defect but otherwise immunologically healthy. The CDR3 region is CASSGWSRQGDSSYNSPLHF. CDR3 coding DNA: TGTGCCAGCAGTGGTTGGTCGCGGCAGGGGGATAGCTCCTATAATTCACCCCTCCACTTT.